The clone carrying this T cell receptor beta chain occurred once. Its specificity is unknown. This specimen belongs to a study of Ad26.COV2.S vaccination and SARS-CoV-2 variants. Study observations and caveats: Responses of T cells in total may have been underestimated by the TCR breadth and depth analyses.

Assay: immunoSEQ multiplex PCR; the TCRdb copy retains only in-frame clones and omits some. The repertoire consists of more than 300,000 clones, with approximately 90% occurring once and the leading ten covering roughly 4.8%. The length of the CDR3 is 13 residues. V shed 0 bases and J shed 10 bases, with 10 bases lying between them. Germline CDR1 SGHTA, CDR2 FQGNSA. Treatment meaning: 15 to 20 received Ad26.COV2.S at low or high dose, single or two shots; roughly 5 received placebo; per-sample allocation not given. Samples came from day 63 after the first vaccine or placebo injection. Within Boston, the person who donated was an adult of 18-55 years.

This sample comprised peripheral blood, obtained in a trial of Ad26.COV2.S vaccine versus placebo. This sequence originates from a person aged 18-65 years who received the Ad26.COV2.S COVID-19 vaccine or a placebo. The chain joins TRBV7-2 to TRBJ2-1; the D gene is possibly TRBD1 (6 bases). The CDR3 here is CASSLATGWEQFF. CDR3 bases: TGTGCCAGCAGCTTAGCGACAGGTTGGGAGCAGTTCTTC.